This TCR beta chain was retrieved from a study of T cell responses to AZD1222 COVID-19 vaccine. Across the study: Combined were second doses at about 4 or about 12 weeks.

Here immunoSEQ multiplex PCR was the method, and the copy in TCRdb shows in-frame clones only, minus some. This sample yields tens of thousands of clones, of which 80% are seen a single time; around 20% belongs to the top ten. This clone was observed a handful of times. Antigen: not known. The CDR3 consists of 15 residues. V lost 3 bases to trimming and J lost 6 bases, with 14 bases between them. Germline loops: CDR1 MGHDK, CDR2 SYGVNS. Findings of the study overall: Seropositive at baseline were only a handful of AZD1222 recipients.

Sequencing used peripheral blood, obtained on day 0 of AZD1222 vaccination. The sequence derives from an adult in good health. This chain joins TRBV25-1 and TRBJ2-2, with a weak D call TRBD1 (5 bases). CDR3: CASSDLRGGSGELFF. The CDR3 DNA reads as TGTGCCAGCAGTGACTTAAGGGGTGGATCCGGGGAGCTGTTTTTT.